The 26 T cell receptor beta chains reported below all come from one sample, sequenced in a study of T cell changes during pregnancy in multiple sclerosis. This table comes from immunoSEQ multiplex PCR, and its TCRdb copy is limited to in-frame clones, with some not included. The sample gives 100,000 or so clones, about 93% of which show up once; about 1.7% is in the top ten. Sequences were derived from peripheral blood, sampled after pregnancy. Every receptor here comes from a female donor in good health, enrolled as a control in a pregnancy study.

The gene calls are TRBV6-5 and TRBJ1-1; no firm D call. V was shortened by 2 bases and J by 6 bases, with 16 bases between the two germline ends. CDR1 is MNHEY and CDR2 is SVGAGI in the germline V gene. This CDR3 comprises 15 residues. CDR3 region: CASSYVRLLSPEAFF. In DNA form, the CDR3 reads TGTGCCAGCAGTTACGTTCGACTCCTTTCCCCTGAAGCTTTCTTT.

The V and J genes are TRBV5-1 and TRBJ1-1; 7 positions agree with TRBD1. After removal of 2 bases from V and 3 bases from J, the junction contained 1 base not matched to a gene. This CDR3 contains 13 residues. Germline V gene data show CDR1 as SGHRS and CDR2 as YFSETQ. CDR3: CASSFTGDTEAFF. The CDR3 coding sequence is TGCGCCAGCAGCTTCACAGGGGACACTGAAGCTTTCTTT.

This rearrangement joins TRBV6-1 to TRBJ2-1, with 8 bases aligning to TRBD2. Trimming removed 3 bases from V and 2 bases from J; junction bases left unmatched: 3. The CDR3 loop spans 15 amino acids. Germline CDR1 reads MNHNS; CDR2 reads SASEGT. The chain's CDR3 is CASSESGGPYNEQFF. The CDR3 nucleotides read TGTGCCAGCAGTGAGTCGGGAGGGCCCTACAATGAGCAGTTCTTC.

The CDR3 nucleotides are TGTGCCAGCAGGAAACGACTAGCGGGGAACACCGGGGAGCTGTTTTTT. Amino acid sequence: CASRKRLAGNTGELFF. V usage is TRBV2 and J usage is TRBJ2-2; 10 bases line up with TRBD2. V was pared by 6 bases and J by 1 base, with 5 bases of the junction left unmatched. Per germline, CDR1 SNHLY and CDR2 FYNNEI. The CDR3 is 16 amino acids.

This CDR3 reads CASKGGLEQYF. CDR3 nucleotides: TGTGCCAGCAAAGGGGGTCTGGAGCAGTACTTC. This rearrangement joins TRBV27 to TRBJ2-7; TRBD1 might be the D (6 bases). Trimming stripped 7 bases from V and 7 bases from J, with 11 bases between. Germline CDR1 is MNHEY and CDR2 is SMNVEV (reference sequence). The CDR3 has 11 amino acids.

This clone has a single count. The chain has TRBV5-6 and TRBJ2-7, with TRBD1 as a possible D gene (5 bases). The CDR3 is 15 amino acids. The V end was cut by 0 bases, the J end by 2 bases, with 12 bases between. CDR1 SGHDT and CDR2 YYEEEE come from the germline V gene. The CDR3 loop is CASSLGQGSTYEQYF. The CDR3 region has the DNA TGTGCCAGCAGCTTGGGGCAGGGAAGCACCTACGAGCAGTACTTC.

V and J are TRBV2 and TRBJ2-5, with D perhaps matching TRBD1 (6 bases). Germline CDR1 SNHLY, CDR2 FYNNEI. V was clipped by 8 bases and J by 4 bases, with 14 bases between them. CDR3 length: 13 residues. Here the CDR3 reads CASGWGQGETQYF. The CDR3 DNA reads as TGTGCCAGCGGCTGGGGGCAGGGAGAGACCCAGTACTTC. The whole variable domain, filled in from reference TRBV2 and TRBJ2-5, reads EPEVTQTPSHQVTQMGQEVILRCVPISNHLYFYWYRQILGQKVEFLVSFYNNEISEKSEIFDDQFSVERPDGSNFTLKIRSTKLEDSAMYFCASGWGQGETQYFGPGTRLLVL.

The DNA of the CDR3 is TGTGCCAGCAGCTTTCAGACGGGACAGGGTCGCTACGAGCAGTACTTC. This sequence encodes CASSFQTGQGRYEQYF. The chain has TRBV5-4 and TRBJ2-7; 9 nucleotides line up with TRBD1. The CDR3 has 16 amino acids. Trimming cost V 2 bases and J 3 bases; bases outside gene matches: 9. From germline, CDR1 is SGHNT and CDR2 YYREEE (reference sequence).

V and J are TRBV5-1 and TRBJ2-7, with D perhaps TRBD1 (5 bases). Germline CDR1 SGHRS, CDR2 YFSETQ. The CDR3 length is 14 residues. Trimming removed 4 bases at V and 0 bases at J, with 11 bases between. CDR3 in DNA: TGCGCCAGCAGCCTACAGGAAAGCTCCTACGAGCAGTACTTC. It is translated as CASSLQESSYEQYF.

The chain links TRBV5-6 to TRBJ1-1; no clear D. Germline values: CDR1 SGHDT, CDR2 YYEEEE. V was shortened by 3 bases and J by 1 base, with 16 bases between the two germline ends. The CDR3 consists of 16 residues. This chain's CDR3 is CASSWGVNNGNTEAFF. In nucleotides, the CDR3 is TGTGCCAGCAGCTGGGGAGTCAACAACGGGAACACTGAAGCTTTCTTT.

The rearrangement uses TRBV28 and TRBJ2-5; 7 nucleotides agree with TRBD1. The ends lost 0 bases at V and 2 bases at J; junction bases unmatched: 3. The CDR3 contains 15 residues. Germline CDR1 reads MDHEN; CDR2 reads SYDVKM. CDR3 loop: CASSLWGRGQETQYF. The CDR3 region has the DNA TGTGCCAGCAGTTTATGGGGCAGGGGGCAAGAGACCCAGTACTTC. Based on the CDR3 plus reference TRBV28 and TRBJ2-5, the full variable domain is DVKVTQSSRYLVKRTGEKVFLECVQDMDHENMFWYRQDPGLGLRLIYFSYDVKMKEKGDIPEGYSVSREKKERFSLILESASTNQTSMYLCASSLWGRGQETQYFGPGTRLLVL.

The chain's CDR3 is CASSKVGGRAYNEQFF. In DNA form, the CDR3 reads TGTGCCAGCAGTAAAGTGGGCGGGAGGGCATACAATGAGCAGTTCTTC. The V call is TRBV7-2, the J call TRBJ2-1; 9 nucleotides align to TRBD2. Per germline, CDR1 SGHTA and CDR2 FQGNSA. CDR3 length: 16 amino acids. The V and J ends lost 6 bases and 4 bases, in that order; junction bases with no gene match: 10.

V and J are TRBV11-3 and TRBJ2-2; 8 positions agree with TRBD1. Germline CDR1 is SGHNT and CDR2 is YENEEA. J lost 6 bases, V lost 4 bases, and 7 bases had no gene match. The CDR3 is 15 residues long. Here the CDR3 DNA reads TGTGCCAGCAGCTCCGGACAGGGTGCTGCCGGGGAGCTGTTTTTT. This encodes CASSSGQGAAGELFF.

The J gene is TRBJ2-2, the V gene TRBV6-6; TRBD1 is a possible D gene (6 bases). V was cut by 6 bases and J by 6 bases, with 8 bases left in between. This CDR3 is built from 12 residues. Germline CDR1 is MNHNY and CDR2 is SVGAGI (reference sequence). CDR3 residues: CASSRGSGELFF. CDR3 DNA sequence: TGTGCCAGCAGCAGGGGTTCCGGGGAGCTGTTTTTT.

This clone was picked up one time. The chain couples TRBV4-1 to TRBJ2-5; D might be TRBD1 (6 bases). The V end lost 4 bases, the J end lost 2 bases, and 17 bases lay between the germline ends. The CDR3 spans 16 residues. Germline V gene lookup returns CDR1 MGHRA and CDR2 YSYEKL. The CDR3 sequence: CASSPTGTTSQETQYF. The CDR3 DNA reads TGCGCCAGCAGCCCCACCGGGACAACTTCTCAAGAGACCCAGTACTTC.

This clone was observed once. The chain employs TRBV5-1 and TRBJ2-5; D possibly corresponds to TRBD1 (6 bases). The CDR3 totals 14 residues. Germline values: CDR1 SGHRS, CDR2 YFSETQ. V was pared by 0 bases and J by 3 bases, with 9 bases between. The CDR3: CASSLGAGEETQYF. CDR3 nucleotides: TGCGCCAGCAGCTTGGGGGCAGGGGAAGAGACCCAGTACTTC.

This rearrangement joins TRBV5-6 to TRBJ2-7; 7 bases align to TRBD2. This CDR3 has 15 amino acids. In germline, CDR1 is SGHDT, CDR2 YYEEEE. Trimming cost V 1 base and J 2 bases; bases outside gene matches: 6. Here the CDR3 reads CASSLNGTKTYEQYF. The CDR3 DNA sequence: TGTGCCAGCAGCTTGAACGGGACTAAGACCTACGAGCAGTACTTC.

This rearrangement joins TRBV9 to TRBJ2-3; no clear D gene. Germline CDR1 is SGDLS and CDR2 is YYNGEE. The V end lost 4 bases, the J end lost 0 bases, and 6 bases lay between the germline ends. The CDR3 is 13 amino acids. The CDR3 DNA reads TGTGCCAGCAGCACCCAGAGCACAGATACGCAGTATTTT. It is translated as CASSTQSTDTQYF.

V gene TRBV29-1 combines with J gene TRBJ2-3, with D possibly being TRBD1 (5 bases). There are 18 residues in the CDR3. Germline V lookup: CDR1 SQVTM, CDR2 ANQGSEA. V was trimmed by 5 bases and J by 0 bases, leaving 24 bases between them. CDR3 sequence: CSVWLQRTIYFSTDTQYF. CDR3 bases: TGCAGCGTTTGGTTACAGAGGACAATCTATTTTAGCACAGATACGCAGTATTTT.

This chain connects TRBV5-1 to TRBJ2-1, with D perhaps matching TRBD2 (6 bases). V lost 0 bases, J lost 8 bases, and 15 bases lay in between. Per germline, CDR1 SGHRS and CDR2 YFSETQ. The CDR3 spans 15 residues. The DNA of the CDR3 is TGCGCCAGCAGCTTGGTATTGCTCGGAGGGGATGAGCAGTTCTTC. Amino acid sequence: CASSLVLLGGDEQFF.

The chain joins TRBV5-1 to TRBJ1-1, with 7 bases identical to TRBD1. This CDR3 is 15 amino acids long. V was pared by 4 bases and J by 7 bases, with 13 bases of the junction left unmatched. CDR1 is SGHRS and CDR2 is YFSETQ in the germline V gene. CDR3 nucleotide sequence: TGCGCCAGCAGCCCGCCCTGGACAGGCCGAAATGAAGCTTTCTTT. This encodes CASSPPWTGRNEAFF.

This sequence joins TRBV18 and TRBJ1-1; TRBD1 aligns across 7 bases. This CDR3 has 14 amino acids. Germline-derived CDR1 and CDR2 are KGHSH and LQKENI. The V and J ends lost 6 bases and 0 bases, in that order; junction bases with no gene match: 4. The CDR3 DNA sequence: TGTGCCAGCTCGGGGGGACAGATGAACACTGAAGCTTTCTTT. Protein: CASSGGQMNTEAFF.

The J gene is TRBJ2-7, the V gene TRBV5-1, with D unclear. V lost 0 bases and J 3 bases, leaving 7 bases between the germline ends. Germline loops: CDR1 SGHRS, CDR2 YFSETQ. There are 13 residues in the CDR3. The CDR3 nucleotides read TGCGCCAGCAGCTTGGTTACATTCTACGAGCAGTACTTC. This gives the protein CASSLVTFYEQYF.

V usage is TRBV25-1 and J usage is TRBJ2-5, with TRBD1 matching 7 bases. Germline V gives CDR1 MGHDK, CDR2 SYGVNS. Trimming took 5 bases from V and 2 from J; bases not matched to a gene: 8. This CDR3 is built from 15 residues. This chain's CDR3 is CASSQPGQLQETQYF. The CDR3 DNA reads as TGTGCCAGCAGTCAGCCGGGACAGCTTCAAGAGACCCAGTACTTC.

The chain joins TRBV7-8 to TRBJ2-7; a possible D gene is TRBD2 (5 bases). The CDR3 has 13 amino acids. V lost 6 bases, J lost 6 bases, and 15 bases lay in between. The germline CDR1 and CDR2 sequences are SGHVS and FQNEAQ. Here the CDR3 reads CASSDRRASEQYF. As DNA, the CDR3 is TGTGCCAGCAGTGACCGGCGGGCTAGCGAGCAGTACTTC.

The chain employs TRBV10-3 and TRBJ1-5, with 7 bases identical to TRBD1. Germline CDR1 reads ENHRY; CDR2 reads SYGVKD. The CDR3 length is 15 residues. V trimming: 0 bases; J trimming: 11 bases; junction bases outside the gene matches: 10. The chain's CDR3 is CAISESRGGAGSQHF. CDR3 sequence (DNA): TGTGCCATCAGTGAGTCGAGAGGGGGCGCGGGGTCCCAGCATTTT.